Below, 29 T cell receptor beta chains from the same sample are listed, as sequenced in a study of T cell clonotyping in hematopoietic cell transplantation (dated by TCRdb to the early 2020s). This specimen's time point label, per the study, means: recipient sample about 28 days before transplant, after cytoreduction. Receptor amplification or capture employed the immunoSEQ multiplex PCR assay. Not all clones reach the TCRdb copy of this immuneACCESS table, which keeps in-frame sequences only. Checked studies attribute under half of the gap to unresolved V genes and leave the rest unexplained. This sample has around 15,000 clones in its table, and 93% of those were observed once. Approximately 1.8% of the sample lies in the top ten. Sequences were derived from peripheral blood mononuclear cells, sampled before stem cell transplant. The source is a man between 18 and 29 years old with biphenotypic leukemia. Some clones in this sample may be carry-over from other donors' samples.

This CDR3 is CASSLNSLPDLPHYEQYF. CDR3 DNA sequence: TGTGCCAGCAGCTTAAATTCATTACCTGATTTGCCCCACTACGAGCAGTACTTC. The chain links TRBV5-8 to TRBJ2-7; D not certain. Trimming left V 2 bases short and J 3 bases short, with 24 bases between. The CDR3 covers 18 residues. Germline CDR1 is SGHTS and CDR2 is YDEGEE.

V gene TRBV5-6 combines with J gene TRBJ1-5, with a tentative D call TRBD1 (5 bases). The CDR3 is 15 residues long. Per the germline V gene, CDR1 is SGHDT and CDR2 is YYEEEE. Trimming took 4 bases from V and 5 from J, leaving 16 bases between them. The CDR3 sequence is CASSPGPWGDQPQHF. CDR3 bases: TGTGCCAGCAGCCCGGGCCCCTGGGGCGATCAGCCCCAGCATTTT.

Only one count was recorded for this clone. This chain connects TRBV25-1 to TRBJ2-3; 9 nucleotides match TRBD1. The CDR3 sequence is 14 residues long. J was trimmed by 5 bases and V by 3 bases; bases with no gene match: 3. The germline V gene encodes CDR1 MGHDK and CDR2 SYGVNS. The CDR3 nucleotides read TGTGCCAGCAGTGACGGACAGGGGAGAGATACGCAGTATTTT. It encodes CASSDGQGRDTQYF.

V gene TRBV5-1 combines with J gene TRBJ2-7, with TRBD1 as a possible D gene (5 bases). The germline gives CDR1 SGHRS, CDR2 YFSETQ. V was shortened by 0 bases and J by 11 bases, with 12 bases between the two germline ends. This CDR3 has 12 amino acids. The DNA for the CDR3 is TGCGCCAGCAGCTTGGATGACAGAGACAAGTACTTC. It specifies CASSLDDRDKYF.

The V gene is TRBV7-9, the J gene TRBJ2-5; 7 positions match TRBD1. With V trimmed by 6 bases and J by 2 bases, 6 bases remained unmatched. The length of the CDR3 is 14 residues. The germline gives CDR1 SEHNR, CDR2 FQNEAQ (reference sequence). The CDR3 DNA sequence: TGTGCCAGCAGTAAATGGGACAGTCAAGAGACCCAGTACTTC. As protein: CASSKWDSQETQYF.

The rearrangement joins TRBV10-3 to TRBJ2-2; D call uncertain. This CDR3 contains 12 residues. V was shortened by 0 bases and J by 6 bases, with 2 bases between the two germline ends. Germline CDR1 is ENHRY and CDR2 is SYGVKD. Here the CDR3 reads CAISESSGELFF. DNA for the CDR3: TGTGCCATCAGTGAGTCGTCCGGGGAGCTGTTTTTT.

CDR3 protein: CASSRLMDGDSPLHF. The CDR3 nucleotides are TGTGCCAGCAGCCGACTTATGGACGGGGATTCACCCCTCCACTTT. V usage is TRBV9 and J usage is TRBJ1-6; no clear D. The V gene's germline CDR1 is SGDLS and CDR2 YYNGEE. The CDR3 is made up of 15 amino acids. The V end was cut by 4 bases, the J end by 8 bases, with 16 bases between.

This clone was seen once. This chain joins TRBV10-3 and TRBJ2-5, with 7 nucleotides matching TRBD2. Germline CDR1 reads ENHRY; CDR2 reads SYGVKD. The length of the CDR3 is 15 residues. The V and J ends lost 0 bases and 6 bases, in that order; junction bases with no gene match: 7. CDR3 in amino acids: CAISESPSGKQTQYF. DNA of the CDR3: TGTGCCATCAGTGAGTCTCCTAGCGGCAAGCAGACCCAGTACTTC.

The chain uses TRBV4-1 and TRBJ2-2, with 11 bases that match TRBD2. Germline V lookup: CDR1 MGHRA, CDR2 YSYEKL. This CDR3 has 19 amino acids. V was clipped by 3 bases and J by 8 bases; unmatched bases: 17. For the CDR3, the DNA is TGCGCCAGCAGCCAGCTACTAGCGGGGGCCCTCTTTCGGATTGGGGAGCTGTTTTTT. It translates to CASSQLLAGALFRIGELFF.

The gene calls are TRBV9 and TRBJ1-1, with a weak D call TRBD1 (6 bases). Per germline, CDR1 SGDLS and CDR2 YYNGEE. The germline V and J ends were trimmed by 4 bases and 1 base, with 11 bases remaining between them. The CDR3 is 14 amino acids. CDR3 DNA: TGTGCCAGCAGCCTCAGGGGTACGAACACTGAAGCTTTCTTT. Translation: CASSLRGTNTEAFF.

This clone has more than one count but fewer than ten. The chain uses TRBV5-1 and TRBJ1-5, with TRBD1 matching 7 bases. The CDR3 is 15 residues long. Trimming cost V 0 bases and J 3 bases; bases outside gene matches: 3. Germline V lookup: CDR1 SGHRS, CDR2 YFSETQ. The CDR3 region is CASSLGGQINQPQHF. CDR3 nucleotide sequence: TGCGCCAGCAGCTTGGGGGGACAGATCAATCAGCCCCAGCATTTT.

In DNA form, the CDR3 reads TGTGCCAGCAGGGGACAGGGGCTTAGCAATCAGCCCCAGCATTTT. Amino acids: CASRGQGLSNQPQHF. This chain joins TRBV2 and TRBJ1-5, with 10 bases that match TRBD1. Germline CDR1 reads SNHLY; CDR2 reads FYNNEI. The length of the CDR3 is 15 residues. Unmatched junction bases numbered 2, after V lost 6 bases and J lost 0 bases.

J is TRBJ2-7 and V is TRBV6-5; D ambiguous. V lost 2 bases to trimming and J lost 0 bases, with 8 bases between them. CDR1 and CDR2 (germline): MNHEY, SVGAGI. The CDR3 extends over 14 amino acids. The CDR3 region is CASSYGPGSYEQYF. DNA of the CDR3: TGTGCCAGCAGTTACGGGCCCGGCTCCTACGAGCAGTACTTC.

The chain carries TRBV5-1 and TRBJ2-7, with 8 bases fitting TRBD2. The junction had 8 bases not matched to a gene; V was cut back by 4 bases and J by 2 bases. CDR3 length: 15 residues. Germline CDR1 and CDR2: SGHRS and YFSETQ. CDR3 coding DNA: TGCGCCAGCAGCGGGAGCGGCGGGAGGACCTACGAGCAGTACTTC. The encoded protein is CASSGSGGRTYEQYF.

The chain is built from TRBV6-1 and TRBJ1-1; D perhaps matches TRBD1 (5 bases). The CDR3 extends over 13 amino acids. In germline, CDR1 is MNHNS, CDR2 SASEGT. V shed 10 bases and J shed 1 base, with 13 bases lying between them. The CDR3 DNA sequence: TGTGCCACCCAGGGCGGGAAGAACACTGAAGCTTTCTTT. It codes for CATQGGKNTEAFF.

The gene calls are TRBV28 and TRBJ1-5; TRBD1 is a possible D gene (6 bases). Germline CDR1 MDHEN, CDR2 SYDVKM. The CDR3 has 15 amino acids. V was clipped by 6 bases and J by 6 bases, with 18 bases between them. The CDR3 DNA is TGTGCCAGCAGGGAAGGAGACAGGATGATTCAGCCCCAGCATTTT. It encodes CASREGDRMIQPQHF.

J is TRBJ1-5 and V is TRBV7-8; 7 bases are shared with TRBD1. CDR3 length equals 17 residues. Per the germline V gene, CDR1 is SGHVS and CDR2 is FQNEAQ. V shed 5 bases and J 3 bases; nucleotides not matched to a gene: 13. CDR3 residues: CASSISAQGPFNQPQHF. CDR3 nucleotides: TGTGCCAGCAGCATATCAGCACAGGGGCCCTTCAATCAGCCCCAGCATTTT. The whole variable domain, remainder taken from reference TRBV7-8 and TRBJ1-5, is GAGVSQSPRYKVAKRGQDVALRCDPISGHVSLFWYQQALGQGPEFLTYFQNEAQLDKSGLPSDRFFAERPEGSVSTLKIQRTQQEDSAVYLCASSISAQGPFNQPQHFGDGTRLSIL.

In this sample, this clone turned up once. The chain uses TRBV7-8 and TRBJ1-6; no clear D gene. The CDR3 loop spans 17 amino acids. Germline CDR1 reads SGHVS; CDR2 reads FQNEAQ. The V and J ends lost 3 bases and 0 bases respectively, with 12 bases between them. In DNA form, the CDR3 reads TGTGCCAGCAGCTTGGACGGAAGGAGCTCCTATAATTCACCCCTCCACTTT. This encodes CASSLDGRSSYNSPLHF.

This clone has just one count. The V call is TRBV19, the J call TRBJ1-1; the match to TRBD1 covers 9 bases. The germline V gene encodes CDR1 LNHDA and CDR2 SQIVND (reference sequence). The CDR3 runs 14 residues. J gave up 0 bases and V 8 bases, and 4 bases lay outside the gene matches. The CDR3 region is CASGRDRVNTEAFF. In nucleotides, the CDR3 is TGTGCCAGTGGGAGGGACAGGGTGAACACTGAAGCTTTCTTT.

The V gene is TRBV25-1, the J gene TRBJ2-2; D not certain. CDR3 size: 14 residues. With 4 bases removed from V and 1 base from J, the gap between germline ends came to 7 bases. Germline assignment: CDR1 MGHDK and CDR2 SYGVNS. CDR3 in amino acids: CASSGLGNTGELFF. The CDR3 region has the DNA TGTGCCAGCAGTGGCTTGGGGAACACCGGGGAGCTGTTTTTT.

This chain links TRBV5-1 with TRBJ2-7; TRBD1 or TRBD2 may be the D gene (5 bases each). Per the germline V gene, CDR1 is SGHRS and CDR2 is YFSETQ. The CDR3 extends over 15 amino acids. Trimming took 4 bases from V and 2 from J, leaving 16 bases between them. The CDR3 DNA follows: TGCGCCAGCAGCCAAACCGGGACGGATGCCTACGAGCAGTACTTC. Translation: CASSQTGTDAYEQYF.

V and J are TRBV5-4 and TRBJ1-1; a weak D match, TRBD1 (5 bases). Germline lookup yields CDR1 SGHNT and CDR2 YYREEE (reference sequence). Trimming removed 2 bases from V and 0 bases from J, with 14 bases in between. This CDR3 is 16 amino acids long. In DNA, the CDR3 is TGTGCCAGCAGCTTAATCAGGGTCGGGGTGAACACTGAAGCTTTCTTT. Translated: CASSLIRVGVNTEAFF.

This chain connects TRBV11-2 to TRBJ1-2, with TRBD1 as a possible D gene (5 bases). Germline V gene lookup returns CDR1 SGHAT and CDR2 FQNNGV. Trimming took 1 base from V and 4 from J, leaving 7 bases between them. This CDR3 region has 13 residues. The CDR3 is CASSLGQFYGYTF. In DNA form, the CDR3 reads TGTGCCAGCAGCTTAGGACAGTTCTATGGCTACACCTTC.

The CDR3 protein is CASKKQVLSYEQYF. CDR3 nucleotides: TGTGCCAGCAAAAAACAGGTTCTCTCCTACGAGCAGTACTTC. The V and J genes are TRBV6-5 and TRBJ2-7, with D perhaps TRBD1 (5 bases). Trimming took off 7 bases at V and 0 bases at J, with 13 bases between the two ends. This CDR3 contains 14 residues. Germline CDR1 reads MNHEY; CDR2 reads SVGAGI.

This chain joins TRBV5-6 and TRBJ1-1, with TRBD1 matching over 10 bases. The CDR3 runs 14 residues. Trimming cost V 0 bases and J 6 bases; bases outside gene matches: 2. The germline V gene has CDR1 SGHDT and CDR2 YYEEEE. CDR3 region: CASSLGTGGAEAFF. The CDR3 DNA sequence: TGTGCCAGCAGCTTGGGGACAGGGGGTGCTGAAGCTTTCTTT.

In DNA form, the CDR3 reads TGTGCCAGTAGTATCTCCAGCAGCTATGGCTACACCTTC. Translation gives CASSISSSYGYTF. The chain has TRBV19 and TRBJ1-2; D gene uncertain. CDR1 is LNHDA, CDR2 SQIVND, per germline (reference sequence). Trimming left V 3 bases short and J 4 bases short, with 9 bases between. There are 13 residues in the CDR3.

V usage is TRBV5-1 and J usage is TRBJ2-5; 8 bases fit TRBD1. Germline V gene lookup returns CDR1 SGHRS and CDR2 YFSETQ. CDR3 length: 17 residues. V was clipped by 0 bases and J by 1 base; unmatched bases: 8. The CDR3 region has the DNA TGCGCCAGCAGCTTGGCGGCAGGGACAGGCGTCCAAGAGACCCAGTACTTC. Translating it yields CASSLAAGTGVQETQYF.

V usage is TRBV27 and J usage is TRBJ2-7; 7 positions match TRBD1. Germline V gene data show CDR1 as MNHEY and CDR2 as SMNVEV (reference sequence). V lost 5 bases to trimming and J lost 0 bases; unmatched junction nucleotides: 1. The length of the CDR3 is 13 residues. Here the CDR3 reads CASSRDSSYEQYF. The CDR3, as DNA: TGTGCCAGCAGTCGGGACAGCTCCTACGAGCAGTACTTC.

This clone was observed a single time. The V and J genes are TRBV19 and TRBJ2-3, with D unresolved. In germline, CDR1 is LNHDA, CDR2 SQIVND (reference sequence). Trimming took off 3 bases at V and 3 bases at J, with 4 bases between the two ends. The CDR3 covers 12 residues. The DNA for the CDR3 is TGTGCCAGTAGTATGGGAACAGATACGCAGTATTTT. Translating it yields CASSMGTDTQYF.